The next 22 T cell receptor beta chains were all read from a single sample in a study of T cells in Graves' hyperthyroidism and ophthalmopathy. Amplification targeted TCR beta CDR3 regions from RNA transcripts. A first-round RT-PCR of the TCR CDR3 used the HTBI primer set. TCRdb called the multiplex PCR reads again in MiXCR, with one record for every CDR3 protein. The sample records over 400,000 distinct CDR3 sequences, about 20% being singletons. Source material: blood. These receptor sequences come from a woman aged 70-85 years with Graves' ophthalmopathy.

Points on this clonotype: A much larger clone lies one base from this, so it may be a read error. The chain joins TRBV28 to TRBJ2-5, with TRBD1 identical over 10 bases. The CDR3 has 16 amino acids. Germline-derived CDR1 and CDR2 are MDHEN and SYDVKM. DNA for the CDR3: TGTGCCGGCAGTGATCCGCGGACAGGGGGTTGGGAGACCCAGTACTTC. Amino acids: CAGSDPRTGGWETQYF.

This clonotype was recorded a few times. The chain links TRBV25-1 to TRBJ1-1, with D tentatively TRBD1 (5 bases). The CDR3 runs 14 residues. Trimming stripped 3 bases from V and 4 bases from J, with 12 bases between. The germline V gene encodes CDR1 MGHDK and CDR2 SYGVNS. The CDR3 spells CASSEGGGVTEAFF. The CDR3 DNA reads TGTGCCAGCAGTGAGGGGGGAGGTGTCACTGAAGCTTTCTTT.

This clonotype was picked up many times. V is TRBV27 and J is TRBJ1-3; no clear D. CDR1 is MNHEY, CDR2 SMNVEV, per germline (reference sequence). V lost 2 bases to trimming and J lost 2 bases, with 7 bases between them. This CDR3 is built from 14 residues. As DNA, the CDR3 is TGTGCCAGCAGTTTAAAAGGGACTGGAAACACCATATATTTT. Amino acid sequence: CASSLKGTGNTIYF.

V gene TRBV20-1 combines with J gene TRBJ2-7, with 8 bases identical to TRBD2. Germline V gene lookup returns CDR1 DFQATT and CDR2 SNEGSKA (reference sequence). The CDR3 runs to 15 residues. Losses at the gene ends were 1 base for V and 1 base for J; bases not matched to a gene: 6. CDR3 in DNA: TGCAGTGCTAGAGGGGGAACTAGCGGATCCTACGAGCAGTACTTC. This translates into CSARGGTSGSYEQYF.

The table lists this clonotype with many counts. The chain links TRBV6-1 to TRBJ1-1; 7 positions agree with TRBD1. The CDR3 covers 15 residues. Trimming at V came to 5 bases and at J to 5 bases, leaving 11 bases not matched to a gene. Germline V gene data show CDR1 as MNHNS and CDR2 as SASEGT. CDR3 DNA: TGTGCCAGCAGTCCTATCAGGGGGGTAAGGACTGAAGCTTTCTTT. Its translation is CASSPIRGVRTEAFF.

V usage is TRBV2 and J usage is TRBJ2-1; D possibly uses TRBD1 or TRBD2 (5 bases each). Trimming left V 0 bases short and J 1 base short, with 22 bases between. The CDR3 is 20 residues long. Germline-derived CDR1 and CDR2 are SNHLY and FYNNEI. CDR3 nucleotides: TGTGCCAGCAGTGAAGCTCCCCCCCCCTTTTGGGGGTCATCCTACAATGAGCAGTTCTTC. Translation: CASSEAPPPFWGSSYNEQFF.

The genes are TRBV6-2 or TRBV6-3 and TRBJ2-5; D is perhaps TRBD2 (5 bases). The CDR3 length is 13 residues. V shed 4 bases and J shed 7 bases, with 13 bases lying between them. Per germline, CDR1 MNHEY and CDR2 SVGEGT. As DNA, the CDR3 is TGTGCCAGCAGTTCCGCCGTTGCGGGGACCCAGTACTTC. It codes for CASSSAVAGTQYF.

The genes are TRBV11-2 and TRBJ2-1, with TRBD2 matching over 8 bases. The V gene's germline CDR1 is SGHAT and CDR2 FQNNGV. J gave up 9 bases and V 6 bases, and 7 bases lay outside the gene matches. This CDR3 is 13 amino acids long. This CDR3 reads CASSGLARSEQFF. Here the CDR3 DNA reads TGTGCCAGCAGTGGACTAGCCAGGAGTGAGCAGTTCTTC.

This clonotype was observed a few times. J is TRBJ1-2 and V is TRBV5-1, with 7 nucleotides matching TRBD1. The CDR3 covers 11 residues. The J segment lost 3 bases and the V segment lost 7 bases, leaving 0 bases of the junction unmatched. Germline V lookup: CDR1 SGHRS, CDR2 YFSETQ. The CDR3 nucleotides are TGCGCCAGCGGACAGGACTATGGCTACACCTTC. It codes for CASGQDYGYTF.

This clonotype has just a few counts. This sequence may be a read error, since a much larger clone differs from it by one base. This chain uses TRBV6-1 with TRBJ2-7; 7 nucleotides agree with TRBD1. This CDR3 has 11 amino acids. Germline CDR1 MNHNS, CDR2 SASEGT. DNA for the CDR3: TGTGCCGGCAGGGGGTCCTACGAGCAGTACTTC. Protein: CAGRGSYEQYF.

This clonotype was observed a single time. CDR3 protein: CASSQLPARLAGSYNEQFF. The DNA of the CDR3 is TGTGCCAGCAGCCAGCTCCCCGCCAGACTAGCGGGGTCCTACAATGAGCAGTTCTTC. The J gene is TRBJ2-1, the V gene TRBV7-9, with TRBD2 identical over 11 bases. The CDR3 totals 19 residues. J lost 1 base, V lost 5 bases, and 13 bases had no gene match. Germline loops: CDR1 SEHNR, CDR2 FQNEAQ (reference sequence).

This clonotype showed up many times. V is TRBV20-1 and J is TRBJ1-1; 10 positions match TRBD1. The J segment lost 0 bases and the V segment lost 6 bases, leaving 10 bases of the junction unmatched. Germline CDR1 DFQATT, CDR2 SNEGSKA (reference sequence). This CDR3 spans 16 amino acids. The CDR3 reads CSASGTGAKLNTEAFF. The DNA of the CDR3 is TGCAGTGCCTCCGGGACAGGGGCCAAACTGAACACTGAAGCTTTCTTT.

The V gene is TRBV11-3, the J gene TRBJ2-3, with no clear D. Trimming removed 1 base at V and 0 bases at J, with 14 bases between. This CDR3 is 17 amino acids long. The germline V gene has CDR1 SGHNT and CDR2 YENEEA. For the CDR3, the DNA is TGTGCCAGCAGCTTAGCCCGAGGTCCGGTTAGCACAGATACGCAGTATTTT. Translating gives CASSLARGPVSTDTQYF.

This clonotype was seen repeatedly, ten times or more. The CDR3 protein is CASRGQGNTEAFF. The CDR3 nucleotides are TGTGCCAGCAGGGGACAGGGGAACACTGAAGCTTTCTTT. The chain joins TRBV27 to TRBJ1-1; 9 nucleotides agree with TRBD1. Germline trimming cut 6 bases from V and 1 base from J; bases unmatched to any gene: 0. Germline lookup yields CDR1 MNHEY and CDR2 SMNVEV (reference sequence). This CDR3 region has 13 residues.

This clonotype was counted between two and nine times. The chain combines TRBV7-2 with TRBJ2-1, with D possibly matching TRBD2 (7 bases). Trimming took off 8 bases at V and 2 bases at J, with 10 bases between the two ends. Germline assignment: CDR1 SGHTA and CDR2 FQGNSA. This CDR3 comprises 13 residues. CDR3 DNA sequence: TGTGCCAGCGGGGGGGCCCCCTACAATGAGCAGTTCTTC. This translates into CASGGAPYNEQFF.

The rearrangement joins TRBV19 to TRBJ2-1; D is unresolved. The V and J ends lost 3 bases and 0 bases respectively, with 9 bases between them. Germline V gene data show CDR1 as LNHDA and CDR2 as SQIVND (reference sequence). This CDR3 is built from 15 residues. The CDR3 region has the DNA TGTGCCAGTAGTATGACGAAACACTCCTACAATGAGCAGTTCTTC. This gives the protein CASSMTKHSYNEQFF.

CDR3 sequence (DNA): TGTGCCAGCTCCCTGAACGGGGGCACAGATACGCAGTATTTT. This gives the protein CASSLNGGTDTQYF. This chain connects TRBV18 to TRBJ2-3, with D possibly being TRBD2 (5 bases). Trimming took 6 bases from V and 1 from J, leaving 11 bases between them. CDR3 length: 14 amino acids. The V gene's germline CDR1 is KGHSH and CDR2 LQKENI.

This clonotype was recorded many times. V and J are TRBV2 and TRBJ2-7; D not certain. The CDR3 has 15 amino acids. V was shortened by 4 bases and J by 0 bases, with 13 bases between the two germline ends. Per the germline V gene, CDR1 is SNHLY and CDR2 is FYNNEI. CDR3 residues: CASSGPAISSYEQYF. The CDR3 region has the DNA TGTGCCAGCAGTGGTCCAGCGATTAGCTCCTACGAGCAGTACTTC.

The table lists this clonotype with many counts. The chain carries TRBV20-1 and TRBJ1-2, with 7 bases fitting TRBD1. V shed 6 bases, J shed 7 bases, and the junction held 14 bases outside the gene matches. Germline CDR1 reads DFQATT; CDR2 reads SNEGSKA (reference sequence). The CDR3 is made up of 14 amino acids. The CDR3 loop reads CSAQGTLGTGGYTF. DNA of the CDR3: TGCAGTGCACAGGGGACCCTGGGGACTGGTGGCTACACCTTC.

V is TRBV5-1 and J is TRBJ2-7; D gene uncertain. The length of the CDR3 is 14 residues. V was pared by 4 bases and J by 0 bases, with 11 bases between. The germline CDR1 and CDR2 sequences are SGHRS and YFSETQ. DNA for the CDR3: TGCGCCAGCAGCCCCCTGGTCGCCTCCTACGAGCAGTACTTC. Translated, it gives CASSPLVASYEQYF.

This clonotype was picked up a small number of times. The CDR3 DNA sequence: TGTGCCAGCAGTTTTACGGGGGGCCCAAAGACCCAGTACTTC. Amino acids: CASSFTGGPKTQYF. This chain uses TRBV12-3 or TRBV12-4 with TRBJ2-5; TRBD2 might be the D (7 bases). V lost 3 bases and J lost 6, with 14 bases in between. The CDR3 consists of 14 residues.

J is TRBJ2-5 and V is TRBV28, with D tentatively TRBD2 (6 bases). The CDR3 extends over 14 amino acids. The germline V gene encodes CDR1 MDHEN and CDR2 SYDVKM. V was trimmed by 5 bases and J by 5 bases, leaving 15 bases between them. This CDR3 is CASSGGSPQETQYF. In DNA form, the CDR3 reads TGTGCCAGCAGTGGAGGGAGCCCCCAGGAGACCCAGTACTTC.